This section outlines one T cell receptor beta chain sequence together with its context. Its target antigen remains unknown. No per-base quality is available; no much larger clone lies one base away. This specimen comes from a study of technical replicates of blood from a few donors (dated by TCRdb to 2016 to 2017). The library was produced with the immunoSEQ multiplex PCR assay. The table comes from immuneACCESS by way of TCRdb, which keeps in-frame sequences with V and J called. Part of the clones is missing from these tables; in studies checked, under half for an unresolved V gene and the rest for unknown reasons. Across this sample there are about 76,000 clones, with under 95% seen only once. The top ten constitute under 0.5% of the sample. This TCR came from a human donor in good health. Sequencing was carried out using T cells isolated from PBMCs.

The CDR3 amino acid sequence is: CASSQDPSGLPYEQYF. The nucleotide sequence reads TGCGCCAGCAGCCAAGATCCTAGCGGGCTCCCCTACGAGCAGTACTTC. Recombination connected TRBV4-1 to TRBJ2-7, and 8 junction bases match TRBD2. The germline V end is reduced by 0 bases and the J end by 2 bases; junction bases left unmatched: 6. CDR1 MGHRA and CDR2 YSYEKL are derived from the germline V gene. From the cysteine through the phenylalanine, the CDR3 covers 16 amino acids. Here the CDR3 DNA is all that survives: 48 bases in frame from base 1.